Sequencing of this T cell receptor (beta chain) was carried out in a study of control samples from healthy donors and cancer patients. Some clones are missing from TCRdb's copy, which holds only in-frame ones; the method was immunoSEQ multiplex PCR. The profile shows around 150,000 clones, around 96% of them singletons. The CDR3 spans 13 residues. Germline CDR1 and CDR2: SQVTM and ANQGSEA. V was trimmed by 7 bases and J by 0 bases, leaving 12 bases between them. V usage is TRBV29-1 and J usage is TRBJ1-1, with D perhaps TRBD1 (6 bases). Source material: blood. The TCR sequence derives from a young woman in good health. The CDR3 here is CSASQGMNTEAFF. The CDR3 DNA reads TGCAGCGCTTCACAGGGAATGAACACTGAAGCTTTCTTT.